The rows below give T cell receptor beta chains drawn from one sample of a study of vaccination effects on CD4 cells after COVID-19. Sequenced by immunoSEQ multiplex PCR; TCRdb stores in-frame clones only, minus some. Among about 9,700 clones, around 74% were seen once, and the ten largest hold 10% to 12%. These TCRs' antigens remain unknown. Sequencing used CD4+ T cells from PBMCs cultured without peptide, obtained after COVID-19 vaccination. These receptors all stem from a human donor who received a COVID-19 vaccine. CDR3s leave out the opening cysteine and the closing phenylalanine or tryptophan. Fields, in order: J gene, V gene, CDR3 protein.

>TRBJ1-3|TRBV6-5
ASSSGLGGNTIY
>TRBJ1-2|TRBV6-6
ASSSRGFPNYGYT
>TRBJ1-5|TRBV4-2
ASSQGSDYSNQPQH
>TRBJ2-3|TRBV6-4
ATSEIVAGADTQY
>TRBJ1-6|TRBV10-1
ASSREGGTYNSPLH
>TRBJ2-1|TRBV12-3/TRBV12-4
ASSTPYKQF
>TRBJ1-2|TRBV2
ASRPWGVGGSNYGYT
>TRBJ2-7|TRBV7-9
ASSLAGTGVNEQY
>TRBJ1-2|TRBV29-1
SSNQGGYGYT
>TRBJ2-7|TRBV4-3
ASSQDLVGGNEQY
>TRBJ2-5|TRBV18
ASSGLGTQY
>TRBJ2-3|TRBV19
ASSVAGETQY
>TRBJ1-6|TRBV7-9
AIPSGPGYGSPLH
>TRBJ2-3|TRBV11-2
ASSVGLPATDTQY
>TRBJ1-2|TRBV3-1/TRBV3-2
ASSRTDGGGYT
>TRBJ2-1|TRBV9
ASSNRDGGEQF
>TRBJ1-3|TRBV7-9
ASSLGSGNTIY
>TRBJ1-1|TRBV19
ASSQELWVTEAF
>TRBJ1-5|TRBV27
ASSPGTAKNQPQH
>TRBJ1-2|TRBV5-5
ASSPVGSPNYGYT
>TRBJ1-1|TRBV5-8
ASSLIRTEAF
>TRBJ1-5|TRBV18
ASSPGTGWVSNQPQH
>TRBJ2-7|TRBV29-1
SGLAGGAYEQY
>TRBJ2-5|TRBV5-1
ASSLRVLETQY
>TRBJ1-1|TRBV3-1/TRBV3-2
ASVSAGPNTEAF
>TRBJ1-1|TRBV7-2
ASRPQGAGGAF
>TRBJ2-7|TRBV28
ASSLFPGRYEQY
>TRBJ2-7|TRBV12-5
ASGLWDRGREQY
>TRBJ2-7|TRBV5-6
ASSLGSGQRPYEQY
>TRBJ2-2|TRBV9
ASSLGQGVVTGELF
>TRBJ1-2|TRBV7-2
ASSLEGGIGYGYT
>TRBJ1-2|TRBV7-2
ASSLDLPGGT
>TRBJ2-3|TRBV6-5
ASRLTGGPGDTQY
>TRBJ1-1|TRBV30
AWKRLESEAF
>TRBJ1-1|TRBV7-8
ASSIIQGTEAF
>TRBJ2-7|TRBV2
ASSVLRGPEQY
>TRBJ1-5|TRBV27
ASSFRQGYQPQH
>TRBJ2-5|TRBV10-3
AISESRASQRETQY
>TRBJ2-1|TRBV5-1
ASSSGTGGWYEQF
>TRBJ1-1|TRBV3-1/TRBV3-2
ASSHRTENTEAF
>TRBJ1-2|TRBV18
ASSQTGSYGYT
>TRBJ1-2|TRBV19
ASARTGDWAWGYT
>TRBJ2-2|TRBV27
ASRTVGGELF
>TRBJ2-7|TRBV3-1/TRBV3-2
ASSQVAGGGEQY
>TRBJ1-1|TRBV6-5
ASSYSTANTEAF
>TRBJ1-2|TRBV5-4
ASSLGLQGGYT
>TRBJ2-1|TRBV11-2
ASSLVRGVNEQF
>TRBJ2-7|TRBV19
ATATGQAEQQY
>TRBJ1-1|TRBV19
ASRGQRWGNTEAF
>TRBJ2-7|TRBV3-1/TRBV3-2
ASSQVTYEQY
>TRBJ1-4|TRBV4-1
ASSQDLYRGPNEKLF
>TRBJ2-3|TRBV5-1
ASRGDRSISTDTQY
>TRBJ2-1|TRBV5-4
ASSLWLTLEQF
>TRBJ1-6|TRBV7-4
ASSLGRGARNSPLH
>TRBJ1-6|TRBV7-2
ASSWAKMDNSPLH
>TRBJ2-1|TRBV30
AWRTSGRARNEQF
>TRBJ1-1|TRBV10-3
AISEFKGYEAF
>TRBJ2-7|TRBV29-1
SVGGVTYEQY
>TRBJ2-7|TRBV12-3/TRBV12-4
ASSRTGPHEQY